Presented here are 25 T cell receptor beta chains from one specimen sequenced in a study of control samples from healthy donors and cancer patients. Profiling relied on immunoSEQ multiplex PCR, and the TCRdb table lists in-frame clones only, not all of them. The sample comprises around 79,000 clones, approximately 93% of which are singletons, and roughly 1.3% rests with the top ten. The sequenced sample consisted of PBMCs. All receptors come from a woman aged 40 to 49 with lung cancer.

The V gene is TRBV19, the J gene TRBJ1-4, with D perhaps matching TRBD1 (5 bases). In germline, CDR1 is LNHDA, CDR2 SQIVND (reference sequence). This CDR3 region has 15 residues. Trimming took off 3 bases at V and 5 bases at J, with 13 bases between the two ends. The CDR3 sequence: CASSIGGTLNEKLFF. As DNA, the CDR3 is TGTGCCAGTAGTATTGGCGGGACGCTAAATGAAAAACTGTTTTTT. The full variable domain, its missing parts supplied by reference TRBV19 and TRBJ1-4, is DGGITQSPKYLFRKEGQNVTLSCEQNLNHDAMYWYRQDPGQGLRLIYYSQIVNDFQKGDIAEGYSVSREKKESFPLTVTSAQKNPTAFYLCASSIGGTLNEKLFFGSGTQLSVL.

The rearrangement joins TRBV27 to TRBJ2-7; D is perhaps TRBD1 (6 bases). Looked up from germline, CDR1 is MNHEY and CDR2 is SMNVEV (reference sequence). This CDR3 region has 14 residues. Trimming shortened V by 6 bases and J by 5 bases, and 17 bases separated the two germline ends. The CDR3 region is CASRPNRVGDEQYF. The CDR3, as DNA: TGTGCCAGCAGGCCCAACAGGGTCGGCGACGAGCAGTACTTC.

This chain connects TRBV6-5 to TRBJ2-5, with D tentatively TRBD2 (5 bases). This CDR3 contains 15 residues. Per germline, CDR1 MNHEY and CDR2 SVGAGI. The V end was cut by 2 bases, the J end by 5 bases, with 15 bases between. In DNA form, the CDR3 reads TGTGCCAGCAGTTACATTGGAGGTTTGGGGGAGACCCAGTACTTC. Translation: CASSYIGGLGETQYF.

The chain employs TRBV6-5 and TRBJ1-2; D is perhaps TRBD1 (5 bases). The CDR3 loop spans 15 amino acids. The V and J ends lost 6 bases and 7 bases respectively, with 21 bases between them. The germline V gene encodes CDR1 MNHEY and CDR2 SVGAGI. DNA of the CDR3: TGTGCCAGCAGCGATGGGGGGACCTTACCCACTGGCTACACCTTC. It yields the protein CASSDGGTLPTGYTF.

The rearrangement uses TRBV6-5 and TRBJ2-1; D is possibly TRBD1 (6 bases). Trimming removed 6 bases at V and 8 bases at J, with 11 bases between. This CDR3 contains 12 residues. Germline-derived CDR1 and CDR2 are MNHEY and SVGAGI. CDR3 coding DNA: TGTGCCAGCAGCGACCAGGGGTATGAGCAGTTCTTC. Translated: CASSDQGYEQFF.

The V and J genes are TRBV6-1 and TRBJ1-5, with D possibly matching TRBD1 (6 bases). The CDR3 sequence is 16 residues long. Trimming took off 2 bases at V and 1 base at J, with 12 bases between the two ends. Germline V gene data show CDR1 as MNHNS and CDR2 as SASEGT. The CDR3 bases are TGTGCCAGCAGTGAAAAGGGGGGTTGGAGCAATCAGCCCCAGCATTTT. It encodes CASSEKGGWSNQPQHF.

The V and J genes are TRBV11-3 and TRBJ1-1, with D unresolved. This CDR3 comprises 14 residues. The germline gives CDR1 SGHNT, CDR2 YENEEA. The V and J ends lost 0 bases and 6 bases respectively, with 11 bases between them. CDR3 residues: CASSLDAGSAEAFF. CDR3 sequence (DNA): TGTGCCAGCAGCTTAGATGCCGGTTCCGCTGAAGCTTTCTTT.

The chain combines TRBV19 with TRBJ1-2; D gene uncertain. Germline V gene data show CDR1 as LNHDA and CDR2 as SQIVND (reference sequence). V gave up 9 bases and J gave up 3 bases, with 11 bases separating them. The CDR3 is made up of 12 amino acids. The CDR3 here is CASTPRYYGYTF. DNA of the CDR3: TGTGCCAGCACGCCGCGGTACTATGGCTACACCTTC.

This chain joins TRBV6-5 and TRBJ1-2, with D tentatively TRBD1 (5 bases). Trimming took 11 bases from V and 1 from J, leaving 20 bases between them. The CDR3 sequence is 15 residues long. CDR1 is MNHEY, CDR2 SVGAGI, per germline. CDR3 sequence: CAGAGQGLGNYGYTF. The CDR3, as DNA: TGTGCCGGCGCAGGGCAGGGCCTAGGTAACTATGGCTACACCTTC.

V gene TRBV3-1 (or the pseudogene TRBV3-2) combines with J gene TRBJ2-3; 10 bases align to TRBD2. V lost 0 bases and J lost 4; bases outside the gene matches: 13. Germline loops: CDR1 LGHDT, CDR2 YNNKEL (reference sequence). The CDR3 loop spans 19 amino acids. The CDR3 DNA follows: TGTGCCAGCAGCCAAGATTCTTGGCCAGCGGGGGGGCCTGCAGATACGCAGTATTTT. It is translated as CASSQDSWPAGGPADTQYF.

This rearrangement joins TRBV12-5 to TRBJ1-6; 9 bases agree with TRBD1. Trimming cost V 5 bases and J 9 bases; bases outside gene matches: 8. Germline loops: CDR1 LGHNT, CDR2 FRNRAP. The CDR3 totals 15 residues. In DNA form, the CDR3 reads TGTGCTAGTGGTATCCCAACAGGGGGCGTTTCACCCCTCCACTTT. The encoded protein is CASGIPTGGVSPLHF.

The genes are TRBV7-3 and TRBJ1-1; D gene unclear. The V end lost 4 bases, the J end lost 2 bases, and 11 bases lay between the germline ends. The CDR3 is made up of 14 amino acids. The germline CDR1 and CDR2 sequences are SGHTA and FQGTGA. CDR3: CASSSGPGNTEAFF. Written as DNA, the CDR3 is TGTGCCAGCAGCTCCGGACCGGGTAACACTGAAGCTTTCTTT.

The CDR3 spells CASSTGTSGGARDTQYF. CDR3 DNA sequence: TGCGCCAGCAGCACCGGGACTAGCGGGGGGGCGAGAGATACGCAGTATTTT. This chain joins TRBV5-1 and TRBJ2-3; 16 nucleotides align to TRBD2. The germline CDR1 and CDR2 sequences are SGHRS and YFSETQ. V shed 4 bases and J 5 bases; nucleotides not matched to a gene: 7. CDR3 size: 17 residues.

The rearrangement joins TRBV2 to TRBJ1-3, with D possibly matching TRBD1 (5 bases). CDR1 SNHLY and CDR2 FYNNEI come from the germline V gene. The V end was cut by 4 bases, the J end by 4 bases, with 17 bases between. The CDR3 contains 16 residues. The CDR3 here is CASSVGTPASGNTIYF. The CDR3 nucleotides are TGTGCCAGCAGTGTCGGGACTCCGGCGTCCGGAAACACCATATATTTT.

The J gene is TRBJ2-2, the V gene TRBV5-1, with 11 bases that match TRBD2. The CDR3 is 17 residues long. CDR1 SGHRS and CDR2 YFSETQ come from the germline V gene. V shed 4 bases, J shed 4 bases, and the junction held 9 bases outside the gene matches. CDR3: CASSQRTSGPGTGELFF. The CDR3 nucleotides read TGCGCCAGCAGCCAACGGACTAGCGGGCCGGGCACCGGGGAGCTGTTTTTT.

This chain joins TRBV11-2 and TRBJ2-5; 10 nucleotides match TRBD1. The CDR3 runs to 15 residues. The V gene's germline CDR1 is SGHAT and CDR2 FQNNGV. Germline trimming cut 2 bases from V and 3 bases from J; bases unmatched to any gene: 3. The CDR3 coding sequence is TGTGCCAGCAGCTTACACGGGACAGGGGAAGAGACCCAGTACTTC. This codes for CASSLHGTGEETQYF.

The chain joins TRBV27 to TRBJ1-6; the D is unclear. The CDR3 is 15 amino acids. Looked up from germline, CDR1 is MNHEY and CDR2 is SMNVEV (reference sequence). V dropped 6 bases and J dropped 0 bases, with 9 bases sitting between them. The CDR3 loop is CASSPWSSYNSPLHF. The DNA of the CDR3 is TGTGCCAGCAGCCCTTGGAGCTCCTATAATTCACCCCTCCACTTT.

The chain carries TRBV6-1 and TRBJ2-1, with TRBD2 matching 12 bases. CDR1 and CDR2 from the germline V gene are MNHNS and SASEGT. V was pared by 2 bases and J by 7 bases, with 0 bases of the junction left unmatched. The CDR3 covers 14 residues. The CDR3 DNA reads TGTGCCAGCAGTGAACTAGCGGGGGGGAATGAGCAGTTCTTC. This sequence encodes CASSELAGGNEQFF.

The chain joins TRBV12-3 or TRBV12-4 to TRBJ2-3, with 7 bases matching TRBD2. J was trimmed by 9 bases and V by 3 bases; bases with no gene match: 3. This CDR3 region has 12 residues. The CDR3 nucleotides read TGTGCCAGCAGTTTTCTCGGGGGGACGCAGTATTTT. This translates into CASSFLGGTQYF.

The chain uses TRBV30 and TRBJ2-7, with TRBD2 as a possible D gene (5 bases). V lost 7 bases to trimming and J lost 2 bases, with 15 bases between them. The V gene's germline CDR1 is GTSNPN and CDR2 SVGIG (reference sequence). CDR3 length: 13 amino acids. The CDR3 loop is CASTRKLAYEQYF. The CDR3 nucleotides read TGTGCCTCGACACGAAAACTAGCCTACGAGCAGTACTTC.

This clone has a single count. V usage is TRBV28 and J usage is TRBJ1-1; TRBD1 matches 9 bases. The germline CDR1 and CDR2 sequences are MDHEN and SYDVKM. Trimming at V came to 6 bases and at J to 4 bases, leaving 9 bases not matched to a gene. This CDR3 contains 15 residues. CDR3 residues: CASRTIGTGSTEAFF. CDR3 sequence (DNA): TGTGCCAGCAGAACCATCGGGACAGGGTCCACTGAAGCTTTCTTT.

The chain recombines TRBV19 with TRBJ1-2; 10 positions agree with TRBD1. Germline CDR1 is LNHDA and CDR2 is SQIVND (reference sequence). This CDR3 comprises 16 residues. V gave up 8 bases and J gave up 4 bases; unmatched junction bases: 13. CDR3 sequence: CASEPWDRGRGYGYTF. CDR3 DNA sequence: TGTGCCAGTGAGCCGTGGGACAGGGGACGAGGCTATGGCTACACCTTC.

V is TRBV4-1 and J is TRBJ1-1; D perhaps matches TRBD1 (6 bases). V was pared by 3 bases and J by 4 bases, with 15 bases between. This CDR3 is built from 15 residues. CDR1 and CDR2 from the germline V gene are MGHRA and YSYEKL. The CDR3 bases are TGCGCCAGCAGCCAGGATATTTCAGGGGTCACTGAAGCTTTCTTT. Its protein product is CASSQDISGVTEAFF.

This clone was observed a single time. Written as DNA, the CDR3 is TGTGCCTGGAGGGCACCAAACAGGTTAACTAATGAAAAACTGTTTTTT. This sequence encodes CAWRAPNRLTNEKLFF. This chain uses TRBV30 with TRBJ1-4, with D possibly TRBD1 on 5 matching bases. The CDR3 is 16 amino acids. Per germline, CDR1 GTSNPN and CDR2 SVGIG (reference sequence). Trimming shortened V by 3 bases and J by 1 base, and 15 bases separated the two germline ends.

This chain links TRBV15 with TRBJ2-2; maybe TRBD1 (5 bases). Germline lookup yields CDR1 LNHNV and CDR2 YYDKDF (reference sequence). Trimming stripped 2 bases from V and 6 bases from J, with 16 bases between. The CDR3 extends over 16 amino acids. As DNA, the CDR3 is TGTGCCACCAGCAGACAACCAGGGTTCCGGGCCGGGGAGCTGTTTTTT. Translating gives CATSRQPGFRAGELFF.